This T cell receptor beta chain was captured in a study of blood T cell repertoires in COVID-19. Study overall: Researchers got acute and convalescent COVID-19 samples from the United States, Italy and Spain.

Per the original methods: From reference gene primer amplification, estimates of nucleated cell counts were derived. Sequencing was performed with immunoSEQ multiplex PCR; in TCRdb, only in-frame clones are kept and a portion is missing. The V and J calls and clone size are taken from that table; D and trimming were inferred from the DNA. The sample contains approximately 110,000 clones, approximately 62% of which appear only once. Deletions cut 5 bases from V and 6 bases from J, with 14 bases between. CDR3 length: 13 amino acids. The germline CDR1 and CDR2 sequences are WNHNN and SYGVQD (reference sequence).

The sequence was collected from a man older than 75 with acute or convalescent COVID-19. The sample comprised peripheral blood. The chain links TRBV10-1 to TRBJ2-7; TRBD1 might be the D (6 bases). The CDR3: CASSLGQTGEQYF. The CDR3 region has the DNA TGCGCCAGCAGTCTCGGACAGACTGGCGAGCAGTACTTC.